In this sample, the clone carrying this T cell receptor (beta chain) turned up a few times. Its matching antigen is unknown. This sample stems from a study of cytomegalovirus exposure and HLA in healthy donors. Overall study findings and caveats: A link between a missense DCLRE1C variant and TCR beta V- and J-gene trimming emerged from a later analysis.

The CDR3 is 15 amino acids. The PCR had 60 Vbeta and 13 Jbeta primers. The protocol was immunoSEQ multiplex PCR, while the TCRdb copy is restricted to in-frame clones and leaves out a portion. The sample contains 150,000 to 200,000 clones, roughly 13% of which appear only once. The origin of this receptor is a man aged 50 or older in good health and CMV-seropositive. The sample was PBMCs. The chain uses TRBV21-1 and TRBJ1-2; the table's D call, TRBD1, was not checked against the DNA. TRBV21-1 is a known pseudogene. CDR3 nucleotide sequence: TGTGCCAGCAGCAAAGCGTTGACAGGGGGCACTGGCTACACCTTC. The encoded protein is CASSKALTGGTGYTF.